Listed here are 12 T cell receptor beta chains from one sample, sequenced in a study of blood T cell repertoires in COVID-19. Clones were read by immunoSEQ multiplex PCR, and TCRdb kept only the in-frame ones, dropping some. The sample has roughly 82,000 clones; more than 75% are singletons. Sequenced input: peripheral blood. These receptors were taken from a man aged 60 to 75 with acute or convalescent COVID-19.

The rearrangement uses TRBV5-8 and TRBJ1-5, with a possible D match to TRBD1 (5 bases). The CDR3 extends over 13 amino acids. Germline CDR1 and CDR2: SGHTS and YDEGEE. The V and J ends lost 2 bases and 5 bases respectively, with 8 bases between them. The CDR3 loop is CASSLSGDQPQHF. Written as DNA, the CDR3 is TGTGCCAGCAGCTTATCGGGGGATCAGCCCCAGCATTTT.

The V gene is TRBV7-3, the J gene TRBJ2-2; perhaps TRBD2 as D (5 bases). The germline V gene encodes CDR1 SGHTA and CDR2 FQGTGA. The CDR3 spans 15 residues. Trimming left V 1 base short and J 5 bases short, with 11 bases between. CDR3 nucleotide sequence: TGTGCCAGCAGCTTAAATGGACTTTCAACCGGGGAGCTGTTTTTT. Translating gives CASSLNGLSTGELFF. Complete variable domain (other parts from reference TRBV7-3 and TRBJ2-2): GAGVSQTPSNKVTEKGKYVELRCDPISGHTALYWYRQSLGQGPEFLIYFQGTGAADDSGLPNDRFFAVRPEGSVSTLKIQRTERGDSAVYLCASSLNGLSTGELFFGEGSRLTVL.

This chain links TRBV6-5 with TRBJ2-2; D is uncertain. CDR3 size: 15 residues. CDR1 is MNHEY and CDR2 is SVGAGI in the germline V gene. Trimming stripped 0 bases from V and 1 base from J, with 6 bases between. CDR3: CASSYSVRNTGELFF. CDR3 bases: TGTGCCAGCAGTTACTCGGTGAGGAACACCGGGGAGCTGTTTTTT.

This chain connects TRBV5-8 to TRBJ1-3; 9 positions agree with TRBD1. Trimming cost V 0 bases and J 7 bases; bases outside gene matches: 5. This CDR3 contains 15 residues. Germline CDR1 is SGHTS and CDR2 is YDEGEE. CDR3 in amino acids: CASSLAGTGRNTIYF. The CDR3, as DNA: TGTGCCAGCAGCTTGGCGGGGACAGGGAGGAACACCATATATTTT.

CDR3 sequence (DNA): TGTGCCAGCAGTTTAGGTTTAGTCGGAGAGACCCAGTACTTC. This codes for CASSLGLVGETQYF. The chain employs TRBV28 and TRBJ2-5, with unresolved D. The length of the CDR3 is 14 residues. V was shortened by 2 bases and J by 4 bases, with 11 bases between the two germline ends. Germline V gene sequence: CDR1 MDHEN, CDR2 SYDVKM.

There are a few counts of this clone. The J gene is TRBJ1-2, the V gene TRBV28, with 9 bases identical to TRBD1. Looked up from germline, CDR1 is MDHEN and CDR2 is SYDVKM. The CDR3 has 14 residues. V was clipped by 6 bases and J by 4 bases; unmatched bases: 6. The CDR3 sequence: CASRSTGGSYGYTF. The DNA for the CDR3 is TGTGCCAGCAGATCTACAGGGGGCAGCTATGGCTACACCTTC.

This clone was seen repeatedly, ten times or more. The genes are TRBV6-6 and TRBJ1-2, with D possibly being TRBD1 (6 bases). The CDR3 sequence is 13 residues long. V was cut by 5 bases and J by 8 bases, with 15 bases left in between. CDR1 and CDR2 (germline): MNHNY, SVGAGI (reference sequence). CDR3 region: CASSTEGVSGYTF. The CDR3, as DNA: TGTGCCAGCAGTACAGAGGGGGTAAGCGGCTACACCTTC.

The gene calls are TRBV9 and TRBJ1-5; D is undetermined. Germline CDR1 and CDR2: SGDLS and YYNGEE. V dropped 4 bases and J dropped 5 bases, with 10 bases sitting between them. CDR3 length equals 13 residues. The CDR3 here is CASSIREDQPQHF. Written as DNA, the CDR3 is TGTGCCAGCAGCATCCGGGAGGATCAGCCCCAGCATTTT. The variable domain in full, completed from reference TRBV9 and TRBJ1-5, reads DSGVTQTPKHLITATGQRVTLRCSPRSGDLSVYWYQQSLDQGLQFLIQYYNGEERAKGNILERFSAQQFPDLHSELNLSSLELGDSALYFCASSIREDQPQHFGDGTRLSIL.

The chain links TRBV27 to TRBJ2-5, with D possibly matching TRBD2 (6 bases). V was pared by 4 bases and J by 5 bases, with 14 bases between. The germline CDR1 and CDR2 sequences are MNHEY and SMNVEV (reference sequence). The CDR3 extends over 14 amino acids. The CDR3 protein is CASSSQLASETQYF. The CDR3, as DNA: TGTGCCAGCAGTTCCCAACTAGCAAGTGAGACCCAGTACTTC.

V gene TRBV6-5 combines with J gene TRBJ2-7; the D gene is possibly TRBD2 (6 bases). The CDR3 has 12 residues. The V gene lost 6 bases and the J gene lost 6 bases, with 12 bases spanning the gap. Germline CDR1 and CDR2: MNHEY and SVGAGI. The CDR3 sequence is CASRGSGLEQYF. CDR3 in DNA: TGTGCCAGCAGAGGGAGCGGGCTCGAGCAGTACTTC.

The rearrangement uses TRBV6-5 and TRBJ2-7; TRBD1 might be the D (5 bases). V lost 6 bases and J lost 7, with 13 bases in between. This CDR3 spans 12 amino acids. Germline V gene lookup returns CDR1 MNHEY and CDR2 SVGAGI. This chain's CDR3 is CASSRQGDEQYF. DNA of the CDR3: TGTGCCAGCAGCCGCCAGGGTGATGAGCAGTACTTC.

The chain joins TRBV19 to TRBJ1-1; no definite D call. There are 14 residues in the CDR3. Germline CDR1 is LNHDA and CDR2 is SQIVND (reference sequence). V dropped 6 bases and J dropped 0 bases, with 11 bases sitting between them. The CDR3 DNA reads TGTGCCAGTAGCTTAGTACGGTTGAACACTGAAGCTTTCTTT. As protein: CASSLVRLNTEAFF.